This T cell receptor beta chain is from a study of human T cells and chemical hapten exposure. In the study overall: Weekly administration of diphenylcyclopropenone to the scalp of patients continued throughout the roughly 25-week study. Study results and limitations: While controls formed fewer of them, expanded TCRs formed significantly more large CDR3 similarity clusters. Sensitization with DPC brought no change to TCRs above 1 in 1000 in frequency.

As for time point: pre-sensitization, week 0. Treatment noted: therapeutic diphenylcyclopropenone sensitization with weekly scalp DPC. CDR3 length: 14 amino acids. TCRdb reprocessed the RACE reads with MiXCR, giving one entry per CDR3 protein. The sample has a few hundred thousand distinct CDR3 sequences; about 5% are singletons. This clonotype occurred a few times. The antigen is not known. The chain uses TRBV21-1 and TRBJ1-4; the table's D call of TRBD1 was not tested on the DNA. TRBV21-1 is a pseudogene locus. This TCR came from a woman aged 18-29 years with alopecia areata. Some clones in this sample may be carry-over from other donors' samples. The specimen was whole blood, collected in connection with sensitization to the hapten diphenylcyclopropenone (DPC). Here the CDR3 DNA reads TGTGCCAGCAGCGACCGGGACAGATGTGAAAAACTGTTTTTT. Translation gives CASSDRDRCEKLFF.